Sequencing of this T cell receptor beta chain was carried out in a study of T cells in Graves' hyperthyroidism and ophthalmopathy. RNA transcripts yielded amplified TCR beta CDR3 regions. The HTBI set primed first-round TCR CDR3 RT-PCR. TCRdb ran MiXCR on the multiplex PCR reads and lists one entry per CDR3 protein. The data contain 300,000 to 400,000 distinct CDR3 sequences, 21% of them singletons. Hyperthyroidism of Graves' type that showed no ophthalmopathy progression within 18 months was stable. The CDR3 spans 14 residues. Trimming cost V 2 bases and J 6 bases, with 12 bases left between them. CDR1 is MNHEY and CDR2 is SMNVEV in the germline V gene (reference sequence). This clonotype was observed a few times.

Input material: blood. This clonotype originated in a woman aged 45-65 years with Graves' hyperthyroidism. The chain uses TRBV27 and TRBJ2-3; D possibly corresponds to TRBD2 (6 bases). This CDR3 reads CASSLAGKTDTQYF. The CDR3 DNA follows: TGTGCCAGCAGTTTAGCGGGAAAGACTGATACGCAGTATTTT.